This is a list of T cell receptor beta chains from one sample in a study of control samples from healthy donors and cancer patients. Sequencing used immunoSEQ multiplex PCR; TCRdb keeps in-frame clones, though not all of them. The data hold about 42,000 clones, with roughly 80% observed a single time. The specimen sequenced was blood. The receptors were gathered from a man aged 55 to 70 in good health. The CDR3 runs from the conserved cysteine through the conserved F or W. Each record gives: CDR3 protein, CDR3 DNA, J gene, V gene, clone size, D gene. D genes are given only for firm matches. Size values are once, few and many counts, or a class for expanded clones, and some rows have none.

CDR3: CASANRRIYGYTF
DNA: TGTGCCAGCGCTAACAGGCGGATTTATGGCTACACCTTC
J: TRBJ1-2
V: TRBV2
size: NA
D: NA

CDR3: CASSERDRGNYGYTF
DNA: TGTGCCAGCAGCGAACGGGACAGGGGGAACTATGGCTACACCTTC
J: TRBJ1-2
V: TRBV7-8
size: NA
D: TRBD1

CDR3: CASRRTGLARGGNIQYF
DNA: TGTGCCAGCAGGCGGACTGGACTAGCCCGAGGCGGTAACATTCAGTACTTC
J: TRBJ2-4
V: TRBV28
size: NA
D: TRBD2

CDR3: CASSRGQNNEKLFF
DNA: TGTGCCAGCAGCCGGGGACAGAATAATGAAAAACTGTTTTTT
J: TRBJ1-4
V: TRBV5-4
size: once
D: TRBD1

CDR3: CASRTSGRAYYEQYF
DNA: TGTGCCAGCAGGACTAGCGGGAGGGCCTATTACGAGCAGTACTTC
J: TRBJ2-7
V: TRBV11-2
size: NA
D: TRBD2

CDR3: CASSLGTGVTEAFF
DNA: TGCGCCAGCAGCTTGGGGACAGGGGTGACGGAAGCTTTCTTT
J: TRBJ1-1
V: TRBV5-1
size: NA
D: TRBD1

CDR3: CASTRDSHQETQYF
DNA: TGTGCCAGCACCCGGGACAGTCACCAAGAGACCCAGTACTTC
J: TRBJ2-5
V: TRBV6-5
size: NA
D: TRBD1

CDR3: CASSQDRQYGYTF
DNA: TGTGCCAGCAGCCAAGATCGCCAGTATGGCTACACCTTC
J: TRBJ1-2
V: TRBV14
size: once
D: NA

CDR3: CASRLGTGTEAFF
DNA: TGCGCCAGCAGACTAGGGACAGGCACTGAAGCTTTCTTT
J: TRBJ1-1
V: TRBV5-1
size: NA
D: TRBD1

CDR3: CAISGASTGEGGYTF
DNA: TGTGCCATCAGTGGTGCCTCAACGGGTGAGGGTGGCTACACCTTC
J: TRBJ1-2
V: TRBV10-3
size: NA
D: NA

CDR3: CASSVNHQETQYF
DNA: TGTGCCAGCAGCGTTAATCACCAAGAGACCCAGTACTTC
J: TRBJ2-5
V: TRBV7-2
size: NA
D: NA

CDR3: CASSSTKREGEYEQYF
DNA: TGTGCCAGCAGCTCGACCAAGCGGGAGGGCGAGTACGAGCAGTACTTC
J: TRBJ2-7
V: TRBV13
size: NA
D: TRBD2

CDR3: CASSHDSRAYNEQFF
DNA: TGCGCCAGCAGCCACGATTCTAGGGCCTACAATGAGCAGTTCTTC
J: TRBJ2-1
V: TRBV5-1
size: NA
D: NA